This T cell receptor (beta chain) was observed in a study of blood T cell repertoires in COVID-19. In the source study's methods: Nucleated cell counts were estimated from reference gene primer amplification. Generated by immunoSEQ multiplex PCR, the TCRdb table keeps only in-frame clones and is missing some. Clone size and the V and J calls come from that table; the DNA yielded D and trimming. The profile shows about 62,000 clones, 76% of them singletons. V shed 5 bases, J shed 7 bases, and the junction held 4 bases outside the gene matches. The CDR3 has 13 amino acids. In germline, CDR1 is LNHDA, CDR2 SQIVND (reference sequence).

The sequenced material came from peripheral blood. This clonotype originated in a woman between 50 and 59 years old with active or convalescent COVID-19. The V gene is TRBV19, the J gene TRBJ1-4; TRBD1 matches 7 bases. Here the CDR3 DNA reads TGTGCCAGTAGTGGGGACAGAATTGAAAAACTGTTTTTT. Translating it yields CASSGDRIEKLFF. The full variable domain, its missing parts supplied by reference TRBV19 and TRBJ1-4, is DGGITQSPKYLFRKEGQNVTLSCEQNLNHDAMYWYRQDPGQGLRLIYYSQIVNDFQKGDIAEGYSVSREKKESFPLTVTSAQKNPTAFYLCASSGDRIEKLFFGSGTQLSVL.